This T cell receptor beta chain emerged from a study of blood T cell repertoires in COVID-19. Whole-study context: Some COVID-19 samples were acute and others convalescent; all came from the United States, Italy and Spain. Nucleic acid was either cDNA or gDNA, and it came from T cells, B-cell-depleted T cells, or PBMCs.

The authors' processing: Cell counts per sample came from amplifying reference gene primers. Profiled with immunoSEQ multiplex PCR; TCRdb holds only in-frame clones, not every one. That table is the source of V, J and clone size, and D and trimming were worked out from the DNA. Of about 260,000 clones listed, around 80% are singletons. Germline CDR1 LGHDT, CDR2 YNNKEL (reference sequence). The CDR3 loop spans 15 amino acids. The ends were cut back, 0 bases at V and 4 bases at J, with 10 bases in the middle. V is TRBV3-1 (or the pseudogene TRBV3-2) and J is TRBJ1-5, with a tentative D call TRBD1 (5 bases). The clonotype originates from a woman older than 75 with acute or convalescent COVID-19. The specimen sequenced was peripheral blood. CDR3 nucleotides: TGTGCCAGCAGCCAAGAGGTTTCAGGGAATCAGCCCCAGCATTTT. It encodes CASSQEVSGNQPQHF.